The source of this T cell receptor (beta chain) is a study of T cells in Graves' hyperthyroidism and ophthalmopathy. Broader study findings: Most clonotypes that expanded in the thyroid above 0.001 also showed up in blood. Separating ophthalmopathy from stable hyperthyroidism was achieved by a 13 V-J model.

RNA transcripts provided the source from which TCR beta CDR3 regions were amplified. A set of HTBI primers served as the primers for a first-round RT-PCR of the TCR CDR3. TCRdb analysed the multiplex PCR reads with MiXCR anew, one entry per CDR3 protein. This sample has about 320,000 distinct CDR3 sequences; over 15% occur once, and the top ten carry around 33%. Trimming removed 5 bases from V and 5 bases from J, with 12 bases in between. Germline CDR1 is SEHNR and CDR2 is FQNEAQ (reference sequence). The CDR3 length is 13 residues. This clonotype was detected many times. Its antigen is still unknown. Specimen: blood. The source is a man aged 25 to 40 with Graves' hyperthyroidism. The rearrangement uses TRBV7-9 and TRBJ1-1; D possibly corresponds to TRBD1 (5 bases). CDR3 bases: TGTGCCAGCAGCACCCAGGGAGATACTGAAGCTTTCTTT. Amino acids: CASSTQGDTEAFF.